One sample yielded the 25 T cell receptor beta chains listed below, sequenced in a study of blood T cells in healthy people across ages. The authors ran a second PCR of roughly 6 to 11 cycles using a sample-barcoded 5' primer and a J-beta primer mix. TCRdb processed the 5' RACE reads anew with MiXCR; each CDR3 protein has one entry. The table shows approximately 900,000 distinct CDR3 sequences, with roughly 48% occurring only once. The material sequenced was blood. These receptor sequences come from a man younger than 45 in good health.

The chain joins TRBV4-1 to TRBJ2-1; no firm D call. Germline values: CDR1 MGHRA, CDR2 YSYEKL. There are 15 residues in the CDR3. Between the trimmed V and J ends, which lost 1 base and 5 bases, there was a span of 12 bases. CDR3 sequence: CASSQGGNPDNEQFF. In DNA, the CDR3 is TGCGCCAGCAGCCAAGGGGGAAACCCCGACAATGAGCAGTTCTTC.

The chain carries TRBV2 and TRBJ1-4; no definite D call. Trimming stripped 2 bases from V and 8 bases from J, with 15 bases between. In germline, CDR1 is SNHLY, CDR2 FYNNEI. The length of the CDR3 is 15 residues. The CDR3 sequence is CASSEQSQIKEKLFF. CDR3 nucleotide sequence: TGTGCCAGCAGTGAACAGAGTCAGATCAAGGAAAAACTGTTTTTT. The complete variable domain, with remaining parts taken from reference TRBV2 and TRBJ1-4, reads EPEVTQTPSHQVTQMGQEVILRCVPISNHLYFYWYRQILGQKVEFLVSFYNNEISEKSEIFDDQFSVERPDGSNFTLKIRSTKLEDSAMYFCASSEQSQIKEKLFFGSGTQLSVL.

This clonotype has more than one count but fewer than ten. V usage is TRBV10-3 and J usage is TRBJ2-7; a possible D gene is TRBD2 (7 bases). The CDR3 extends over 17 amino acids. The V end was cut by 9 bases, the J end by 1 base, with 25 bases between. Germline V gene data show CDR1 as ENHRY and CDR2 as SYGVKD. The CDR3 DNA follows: TGTGCCATTGCAAGGGGGGGGGCCGACAAAGATTCCTACGAGCAGTACTTC. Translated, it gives CAIARGGADKDSYEQYF.

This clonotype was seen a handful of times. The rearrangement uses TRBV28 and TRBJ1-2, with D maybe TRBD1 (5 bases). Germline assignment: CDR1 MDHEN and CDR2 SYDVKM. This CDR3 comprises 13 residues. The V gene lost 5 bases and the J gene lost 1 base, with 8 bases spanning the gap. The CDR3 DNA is TGTGCCAGCAGTCCACAGGTTAACTATGGCTACACCTTC. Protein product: CASSPQVNYGYTF.

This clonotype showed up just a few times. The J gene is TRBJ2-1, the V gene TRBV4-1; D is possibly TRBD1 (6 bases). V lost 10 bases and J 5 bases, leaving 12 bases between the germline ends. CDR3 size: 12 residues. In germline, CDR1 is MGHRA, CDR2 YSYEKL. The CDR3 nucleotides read TGCGCCACGGGACAAACTAACAATGAGCAGTTCTTC. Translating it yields CATGQTNNEQFF.

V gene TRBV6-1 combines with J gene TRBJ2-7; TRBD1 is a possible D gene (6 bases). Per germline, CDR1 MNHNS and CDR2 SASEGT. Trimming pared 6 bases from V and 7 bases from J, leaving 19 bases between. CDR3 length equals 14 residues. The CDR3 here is CASRVAGDHNEQYF. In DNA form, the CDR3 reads TGTGCCAGCAGGGTCGCAGGGGACCACAATGAGCAGTACTTC.

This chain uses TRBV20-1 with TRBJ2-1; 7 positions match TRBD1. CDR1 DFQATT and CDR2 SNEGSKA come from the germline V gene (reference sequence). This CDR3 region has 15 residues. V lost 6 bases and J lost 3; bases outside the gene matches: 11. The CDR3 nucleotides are TGCAGTGCCAGTTCCGACAGGGACAGCTACAATGAGCAGTTCTTC. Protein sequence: CSASSDRDSYNEQFF.

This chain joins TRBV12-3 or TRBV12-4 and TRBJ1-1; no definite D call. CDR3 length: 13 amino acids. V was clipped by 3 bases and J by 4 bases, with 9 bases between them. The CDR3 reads CASSLLGITEAFF. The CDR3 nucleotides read TGTGCCAGCAGTTTGCTAGGGATCACTGAAGCTTTCTTT.

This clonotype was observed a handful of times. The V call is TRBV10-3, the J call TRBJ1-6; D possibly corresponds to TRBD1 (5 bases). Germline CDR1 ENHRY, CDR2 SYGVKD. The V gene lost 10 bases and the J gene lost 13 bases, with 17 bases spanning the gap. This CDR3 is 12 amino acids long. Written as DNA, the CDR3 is TGTGCCACCCGTGTGGGGGACTCGCCCCTCCACTTT. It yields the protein CATRVGDSPLHF.

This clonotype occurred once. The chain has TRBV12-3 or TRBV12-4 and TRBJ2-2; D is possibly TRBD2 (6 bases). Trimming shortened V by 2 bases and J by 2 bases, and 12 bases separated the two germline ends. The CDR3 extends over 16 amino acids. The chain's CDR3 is CASSLFGGTNTGELFF. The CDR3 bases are TGTGCCAGCAGTTTATTTGGCGGGACTAACACCGGGGAGCTGTTTTTT.

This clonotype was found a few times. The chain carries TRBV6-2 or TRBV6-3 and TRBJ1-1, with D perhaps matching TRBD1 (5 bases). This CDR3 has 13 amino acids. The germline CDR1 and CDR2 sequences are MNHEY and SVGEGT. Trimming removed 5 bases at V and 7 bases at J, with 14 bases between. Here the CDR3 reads CASSGAGIIEAFF. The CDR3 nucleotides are TGTGCCAGCAGTGGAGCAGGGATTATTGAAGCTTTCTTT.

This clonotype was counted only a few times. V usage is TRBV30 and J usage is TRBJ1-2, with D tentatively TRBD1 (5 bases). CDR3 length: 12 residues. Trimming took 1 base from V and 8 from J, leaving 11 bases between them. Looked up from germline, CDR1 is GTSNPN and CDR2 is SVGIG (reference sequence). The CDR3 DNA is TGTGCCTGGAGTGCCAGCGGGACCGGCTACACCTTC. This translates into CAWSASGTGYTF.

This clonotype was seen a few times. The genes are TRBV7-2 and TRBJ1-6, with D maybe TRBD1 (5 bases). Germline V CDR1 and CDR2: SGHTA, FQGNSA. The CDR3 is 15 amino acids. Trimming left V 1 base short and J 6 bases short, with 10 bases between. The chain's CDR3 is CASSLEGRVNSPLHF. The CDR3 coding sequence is TGTGCCAGCAGCTTAGAAGGCAGGGTTAATTCACCCCTCCACTTT.

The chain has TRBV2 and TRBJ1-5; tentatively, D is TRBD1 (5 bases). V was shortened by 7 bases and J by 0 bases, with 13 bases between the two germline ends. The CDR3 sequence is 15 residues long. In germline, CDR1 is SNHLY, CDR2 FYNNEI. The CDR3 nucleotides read TGTGCCAGCACCTACGGGGGGAATAGCAATCAGCCCCAGCATTTT. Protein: CASTYGGNSNQPQHF. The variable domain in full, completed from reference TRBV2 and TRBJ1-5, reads EPEVTQTPSHQVTQMGQEVILRCVPISNHLYFYWYRQILGQKVEFLVSFYNNEISEKSEIFDDQFSVERPDGSNFTLKIRSTKLEDSAMYFCASTYGGNSNQPQHFGDGTRLSIL.

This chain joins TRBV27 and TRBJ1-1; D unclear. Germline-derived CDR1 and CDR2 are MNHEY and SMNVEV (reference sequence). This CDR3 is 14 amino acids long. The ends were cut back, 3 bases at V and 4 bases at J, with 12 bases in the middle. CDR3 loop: CASSFLDPITEAFF. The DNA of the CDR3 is TGTGCCAGCAGTTTTTTGGACCCCATCACTGAAGCTTTCTTT.

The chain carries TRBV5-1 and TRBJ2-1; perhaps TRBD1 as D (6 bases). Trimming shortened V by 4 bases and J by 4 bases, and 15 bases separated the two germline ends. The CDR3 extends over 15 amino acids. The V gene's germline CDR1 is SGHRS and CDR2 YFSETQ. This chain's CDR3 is CASSGGDNVYNEQFF. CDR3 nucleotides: TGCGCCAGCAGCGGTGGGGACAATGTATACAATGAGCAGTTCTTC.

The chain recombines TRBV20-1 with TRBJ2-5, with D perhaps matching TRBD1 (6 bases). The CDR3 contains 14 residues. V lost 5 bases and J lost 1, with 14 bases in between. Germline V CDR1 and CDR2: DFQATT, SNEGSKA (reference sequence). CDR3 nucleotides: TGCAGTGCTCGACAGGTAATAAGCCAAGAGACCCAGTACTTC. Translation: CSARQVISQETQYF.

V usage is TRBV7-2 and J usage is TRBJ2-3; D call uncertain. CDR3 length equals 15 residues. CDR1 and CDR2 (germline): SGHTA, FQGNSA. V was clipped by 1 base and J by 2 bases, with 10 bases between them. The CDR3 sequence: CASSLVRVHTDTQYF. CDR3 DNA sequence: TGTGCCAGCAGCTTAGTACGCGTACACACAGATACGCAGTATTTT. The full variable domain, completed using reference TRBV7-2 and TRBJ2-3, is GAGVSQSPSNKVTEKGKDVELRCDPISGHTALYWYRQSLGQGLEFLIYFQGNSAPDKSGLPSDRFSAERTGGSVSTLTIQRTQQEDSAVYLCASSLVRVHTDTQYFGPGTRLTVL.

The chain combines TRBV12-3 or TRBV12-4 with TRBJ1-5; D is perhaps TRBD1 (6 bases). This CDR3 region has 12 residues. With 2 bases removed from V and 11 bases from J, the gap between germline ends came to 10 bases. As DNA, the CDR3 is TGTGCCAGCAGTTTACCCTCAGGGGCCCAGCATTTT. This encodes CASSLPSGAQHF.

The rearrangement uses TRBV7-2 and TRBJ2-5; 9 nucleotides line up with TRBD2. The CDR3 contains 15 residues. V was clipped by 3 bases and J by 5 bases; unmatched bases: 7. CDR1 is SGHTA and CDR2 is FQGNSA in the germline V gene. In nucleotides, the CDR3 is TGTGCCAGCAGCTTGGTAGCGGGGGATACTGAGACCCAGTACTTC. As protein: CASSLVAGDTETQYF. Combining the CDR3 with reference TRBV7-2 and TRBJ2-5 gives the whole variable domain GAGVSQSPSNKVTEKGKDVELRCDPISGHTALYWYRQSLGQGLEFLIYFQGNSAPDKSGLPSDRFSAERTGGSVSTLTIQRTQQEDSAVYLCASSLVAGDTETQYFGPGTRLLVL.

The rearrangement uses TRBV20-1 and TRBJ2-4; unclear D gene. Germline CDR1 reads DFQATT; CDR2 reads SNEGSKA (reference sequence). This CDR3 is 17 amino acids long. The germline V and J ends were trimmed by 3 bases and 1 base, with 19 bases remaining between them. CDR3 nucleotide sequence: TGCAGTGCTAGTAGACCTCCACTGGGCGCCGCCAAAAACATTCAGTACTTC. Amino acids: CSASRPPLGAAKNIQYF.

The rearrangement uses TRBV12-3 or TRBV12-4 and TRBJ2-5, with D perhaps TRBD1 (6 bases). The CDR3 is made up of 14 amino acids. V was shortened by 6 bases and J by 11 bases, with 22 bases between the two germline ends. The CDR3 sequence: CASSLSTGGNEQYF. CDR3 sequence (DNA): TGTGCCAGCAGCCTTTCCACTGGGGGCAATGAGCAGTACTTC.

The CDR3 is CASSLTGLGYGYTF. CDR3 in DNA: TGTGCCAGCAGTTTAACAGGGCTGGGATATGGCTACACCTTC. The V call is TRBV27, the J call TRBJ1-2; D might be TRBD1 (6 bases). The length of the CDR3 is 14 residues. V was clipped by 2 bases and J by 5 bases, with 12 bases between them. Germline values: CDR1 MNHEY, CDR2 SMNVEV (reference sequence).

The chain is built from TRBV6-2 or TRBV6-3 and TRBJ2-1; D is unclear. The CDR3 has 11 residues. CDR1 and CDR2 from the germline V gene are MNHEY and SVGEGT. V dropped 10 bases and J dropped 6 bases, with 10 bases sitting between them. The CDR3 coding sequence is TGTGCCACCGGACGGTTCAATGAGCAGTTCTTC. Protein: CATGRFNEQFF.

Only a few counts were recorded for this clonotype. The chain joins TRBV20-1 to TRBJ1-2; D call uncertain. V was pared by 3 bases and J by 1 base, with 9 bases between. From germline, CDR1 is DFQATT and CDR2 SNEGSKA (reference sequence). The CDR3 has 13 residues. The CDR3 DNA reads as TGCAGTGCTAGTTCAGCAATTAACTATGGCTACACCTTC. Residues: CSASSAINYGYTF.